The 26 T cell receptor beta chains given below trace back to one sample, sequenced in a study of blood T cell repertoires in COVID-19. Measured with immunoSEQ multiplex PCR; TCRdb has only the in-frame clones, and not every one. Of approximately 70,000 clones listed, less than 95% are singletons. The sequenced sample was peripheral blood. All receptors derive from a woman aged 18-35 years with acute or convalescent COVID-19.

This clone appeared a single time. The gene calls are TRBV6-2 or TRBV6-3 and TRBJ2-3, with D maybe TRBD2 (5 bases). V was trimmed by 5 bases and J by 11 bases, leaving 11 bases between them. The CDR3 is made up of 11 amino acids. Germline V gene lookup returns CDR1 MNHEY and CDR2 SVGEGT. CDR3 region: CASSTVGRQYF. The CDR3 DNA reads TGTGCCAGCAGTACCGTTGGGAGGCAGTATTTT.

The rearrangement uses TRBV24-1 and TRBJ2-2; perhaps TRBD2 as D (6 bases). The CDR3 is 15 residues long. Germline-derived CDR1 and CDR2 are KGHDR and SFDVKD. The V end lost 4 bases, the J end lost 2 bases, and 10 bases lay between the germline ends. CDR3 nucleotides: TGTGCCACCAGTGACCCGACTAGAAACACCGGGGAGCTGTTTTTT. Its protein product is CATSDPTRNTGELFF.

The chain is built from TRBV2 and TRBJ2-5; 11 bases fit TRBD2. CDR1 and CDR2 (germline): SNHLY, FYNNEI. The CDR3 runs to 15 residues. V was clipped by 6 bases and J by 2 bases; unmatched bases: 5. As DNA, the CDR3 is TGTGCCAGCAGGACAACTAGCGGGGGACAAGAGACCCAGTACTTC. Translating it yields CASRTTSGGQETQYF. Combining the CDR3 with reference TRBV2 and TRBJ2-5 gives the whole variable domain EPEVTQTPSHQVTQMGQEVILRCVPISNHLYFYWYRQILGQKVEFLVSFYNNEISEKSEIFDDQFSVERPDGSNFTLKIRSTKLEDSAMYFCASRTTSGGQETQYFGPGTRLLVL.

The chain employs TRBV7-7 and TRBJ2-5; D gene uncertain. The germline V and J ends were trimmed by 2 bases and 4 bases, with 8 bases remaining between them. The CDR3 spans 13 residues. Germline CDR1 is SSHAT and CDR2 is FNYEAQ (reference sequence). The CDR3 sequence: CASSLMSGETQYF. CDR3 DNA: TGTGCCAGCAGCTTAATGTCGGGAGAGACCCAGTACTTC.

The chain recombines TRBV7-8 with TRBJ2-5, with D perhaps TRBD1 (5 bases). Germline CDR1 reads SGHVS; CDR2 reads FQNEAQ. The germline V and J ends were trimmed by 1 base and 7 bases, with 13 bases remaining between them. The CDR3 runs 14 residues. This chain's CDR3 is CASSLVAGQGTQYF. CDR3 nucleotide sequence: TGTGCCAGCAGCTTAGTGGCAGGGCAGGGGACCCAGTACTTC.

This chain connects TRBV30 to TRBJ1-2; unclear D gene. The CDR3 totals 12 residues. The V gene's germline CDR1 is GTSNPN and CDR2 SVGIG (reference sequence). With 2 bases removed from V and 4 bases from J, the gap between germline ends came to 8 bases. The CDR3 coding sequence is TGTGCCTGGAGTAGAACAACCTATGGCTACACCTTC. Translated, it gives CAWSRTTYGYTF. Together with reference TRBV30 and TRBJ1-2, the CDR3 gives the full variable domain: SQTIHQWPATLVQPVGSPLSLECTVEGTSNPNLYWYRQAAGRGLQLLFYSVGIGQISSEVPQNLSASRPQDRQFILSSKKLLLSDSGFYLCAWSRTTYGYTFGSGTRLTVV.

This clone was recorded once. The genes are TRBV11-2 and TRBJ2-7, with D uncertain. The CDR3 sequence is 13 residues long. Germline CDR1 is SGHAT and CDR2 is FQNNGV. V lost 1 base and J 4 bases, leaving 8 bases between the germline ends. CDR3 nucleotides: TGTGCCAGCAGCTTAGTGGAGAGATACGAGCAGTACTTC. Translation: CASSLVERYEQYF.

The chain employs TRBV6-4 and TRBJ2-7; possibly TRBD1 for D (5 bases). This CDR3 region has 12 residues. V dropped 5 bases and J dropped 4 bases, with 9 bases sitting between them. CDR1 is MRHNA and CDR2 is SNTAGT in the germline V gene. The CDR3 loop is CASSLQDYEQYF. As DNA, the CDR3 is TGTGCCAGCAGTTTACAGGATTACGAGCAGTACTTC.

The chain couples TRBV15 to TRBJ1-5; 9 nucleotides align to TRBD1. The CDR3 length is 15 residues. Unmatched junction bases numbered 5, after V lost 5 bases and J lost 3 bases. Germline V gene data show CDR1 as LNHNV and CDR2 as YYDKDF (reference sequence). The CDR3 loop reads CATSPRQGVNQPQHF. Written as DNA, the CDR3 is TGTGCCACCAGCCCTCGACAGGGGGTCAATCAGCCCCAGCATTTT.

The chain couples TRBV5-1 to TRBJ1-1, with TRBD1 as a possible D gene (6 bases). Germline V gene lookup returns CDR1 SGHRS and CDR2 YFSETQ. There are 19 residues in the CDR3. Between the trimmed V and J ends, which lost 0 bases and 1 base, there was a span of 22 bases. The DNA for the CDR3 is TGCGCCAGCAGCTTGGAGGGGGGGTCCCCGGGCGAGCCGAACACTGAAGCTTTCTTT. The encoded protein is CASSLEGGSPGEPNTEAFF.

This clone was counted once. The rearrangement joins TRBV6-6 to TRBJ2-3; no definite D call. The CDR3 is 14 residues long. Looked up from germline, CDR1 is MNHNY and CDR2 is SVGAGI (reference sequence). The V end lost 5 bases, the J end lost 6 bases, and 15 bases lay between the germline ends. CDR3 bases: TGTGCCAGCAGTCTCCCTCTGGCCCCGGATACGCAGTATTTT. This encodes CASSLPLAPDTQYF.

In DNA form, the CDR3 reads TGTGCCAGCAGCCAAGGCCCGGGGAGGGGCGAGTGGGGCACTGAAGCTTTCTTT. Its protein is CASSQGPGRGEWGTEAFF. V is TRBV3-1 (or the pseudogene TRBV3-2) and J is TRBJ1-1; tentatively, D is TRBD1 (5 bases). The V and J ends lost 1 base and 4 bases respectively, with 22 bases between them. The germline V gene has CDR1 LGHDT and CDR2 YNNKEL (reference sequence). This CDR3 contains 18 residues.

This chain connects TRBV4-1 to TRBJ1-5; D uncertain. The germline V and J ends were trimmed by 1 base and 3 bases, with 7 bases remaining between them. The germline gives CDR1 MGHRA, CDR2 YSYEKL. This CDR3 contains 14 residues. The CDR3 DNA is TGCGCCAGCAGCCAAGTCAGTATCAATCAGCCCCAGCATTTT. As protein: CASSQVSINQPQHF.

This rearrangement joins TRBV6-5 to TRBJ2-7; D possibly corresponds to TRBD1 (5 bases). Germline V gene sequence: CDR1 MNHEY, CDR2 SVGAGI. Trimming removed 7 bases from V and 5 bases from J, with 21 bases in between. CDR3 length equals 15 residues. The CDR3 loop is CASILRGDSGDEQYF. For the CDR3, the DNA is TGTGCCAGCATCCTCAGAGGAGACAGTGGGGACGAGCAGTACTTC.

The gene calls are TRBV7-9 and TRBJ1-1; D not certain. The V end was cut by 4 bases, the J end by 0 bases, with 9 bases between. The CDR3 spans 14 residues. Germline V lookup: CDR1 SEHNR, CDR2 FQNEAQ (reference sequence). Written as DNA, the CDR3 is TGTGCCAGCAGCTCGGCGGCGGTGAACACTGAAGCTTTCTTT. Its protein is CASSSAAVNTEAFF. Full variable domain (remainder filled in from reference TRBV7-9 and TRBJ1-1): DTGVSQNPRHKITKRGQNVTFRCDPISEHNRLYWYRQTLGQGPEFLTYFQNEAQLEKSRLLSDRFSAERPKGSFSTLEIQRTEQGDSAMYLCASSSAAVNTEAFFGQGTRLTVV.

The CDR3 protein is CSTWTVGSYEQYF. The CDR3 DNA is TGCAGCACCTGGACAGTTGGTTCCTACGAGCAGTACTTC. The chain combines TRBV29-1 with TRBJ2-7; D is perhaps TRBD1 (6 bases). Germline V gene sequence: CDR1 SQVTM, CDR2 ANQGSEA. The CDR3 length is 13 residues. V lost 8 bases, J lost 1 base, and 15 bases lay in between.

This clone was seen just once. This rearrangement joins TRBV3-1 (or the pseudogene TRBV3-2) to TRBJ1-2; 11 bases are shared with TRBD1. V lost 4 bases and J lost 4; bases outside the gene matches: 14. Germline V gene sequence: CDR1 LGHDT, CDR2 YNNKEL (reference sequence). This CDR3 is built from 18 residues. The CDR3 loop reads CASSRGYGQGAPGYGYTF. DNA for the CDR3: TGTGCCAGCAGCCGCGGATATGGACAGGGGGCGCCGGGCTATGGCTACACCTTC.

This clone was detected only a few times. This rearrangement joins TRBV6-5 to TRBJ1-6; no clear D. The V end lost 5 bases, the J end lost 6 bases, and 14 bases lay between the germline ends. CDR3 size: 15 residues. Germline V gene lookup returns CDR1 MNHEY and CDR2 SVGAGI. CDR3 coding DNA: TGTGCCAGCAGTACCACCCTCCACTCTAATTCACCCCTCCACTTT. This codes for CASSTTLHSNSPLHF.

The J gene is TRBJ1-5, the V gene TRBV19, with 12 positions matching TRBD1. Germline V gene data show CDR1 as LNHDA and CDR2 as SQIVND (reference sequence). Trimming at V came to 3 bases and at J to 5 bases, leaving 5 bases not matched to a gene. This CDR3 spans 16 amino acids. Here the CDR3 reads CASSIGDRGLHQPQHF. CDR3 bases: TGTGCCAGTAGTATTGGGGACAGGGGGCTGCATCAGCCCCAGCATTTT.

In its sample, this clone was seen once. The chain recombines TRBV2 with TRBJ2-7; the match to TRBD2 covers 7 bases. The V segment lost 7 bases and the J segment 3 bases; nucleotides outside the gene matches: 18. In germline, CDR1 is SNHLY, CDR2 FYNNEI. The CDR3 is 17 amino acids. The CDR3 spells CASMGGRGGGSFYEQYF. The CDR3 DNA reads TGTGCCAGCATGGGGGGGAGGGGAGGAGGTTCTTTCTACGAGCAGTACTTC.

V gene TRBV19 combines with J gene TRBJ1-3; a weak D match, TRBD1 (5 bases). Per the germline V gene, CDR1 is LNHDA and CDR2 is SQIVND (reference sequence). This CDR3 contains 15 residues. Between the trimmed V and J ends, which lost 3 bases and 1 base, there was a span of 10 bases. The CDR3 DNA is TGTGCCAGTAGTATCCGCGACAGATCTGGAAACACCATATATTTT. This translates into CASSIRDRSGNTIYF.

The J gene is TRBJ1-3, the V gene TRBV5-6, with 8 bases fitting TRBD1. The CDR3 is 16 amino acids. V lost 1 base and J lost 3; bases outside the gene matches: 6. The V gene's germline CDR1 is SGHDT and CDR2 YYEEEE. CDR3: CASSLYQGANGNTIYF. The CDR3 nucleotides are TGTGCCAGCAGCTTGTACCAGGGGGCAAATGGAAACACCATATATTTT.

V usage is TRBV4-3 and J usage is TRBJ2-7; unclear D gene. The CDR3 covers 15 residues. Germline CDR1 and CDR2: LGHNA and YSLEER. Trimming removed 1 base from V and 1 base from J, with 11 bases in between. DNA of the CDR3: TGCGCCAGCAGCCAAGCAGTACGAGGTTCCTACGAGCAGTACTTC. Protein product: CASSQAVRGSYEQYF.

This clone is a singleton in its sample. The chain couples TRBV5-1 to TRBJ1-1; D possibly corresponds to TRBD1 (5 bases). Per the germline V gene, CDR1 is SGHRS and CDR2 is YFSETQ. Trimming removed 4 bases at V and 1 base at J, with 8 bases between. CDR3 length: 13 amino acids. The CDR3 coding sequence is TGCGCCAGCAGCGCGGGGCCGAACACTGAAGCTTTCTTT. This gives the protein CASSAGPNTEAFF.

The V and J genes are TRBV30 and TRBJ1-5; D gene unclear. Germline assignment: CDR1 GTSNPN and CDR2 SVGIG (reference sequence). Trimming took 1 base from V and 3 from J, leaving 7 bases between them. This CDR3 has 13 amino acids. This chain's CDR3 is CAWSAGVNQPQHF. In DNA form, the CDR3 reads TGTGCCTGGAGTGCCGGGGTCAATCAGCCCCAGCATTTT.

The CDR3 spells CASRGVQGGEKLFF. CDR3 in DNA: TGTGCCAGCCGGGGAGTGCAGGGGGGAGAAAAACTGTTTTTT. The J gene is TRBJ1-4, the V gene TRBV28, with TRBD1 identical over 7 bases. CDR3 length equals 14 residues. The V gene's germline CDR1 is MDHEN and CDR2 SYDVKM. Trimming at V came to 8 bases and at J to 8 bases, leaving 11 bases not matched to a gene. Full variable domain (outside the CDR3, taken from reference TRBV28 and TRBJ1-4): DVKVTQSSRYLVKRTGEKVFLECVQDMDHENMFWYRQDPGLGLRLIYFSYDVKMKEKGDIPEGYSVSREKKERFSLILESASTNQTSMYLCASRGVQGGEKLFFGSGTQLSVL.